The 22 T cell receptor beta chains reported below all come from one sample, sequenced in a study of beta chain features in type 1 diabetes. As every portion of the isolated RNA was reverse transcribed, the sequencing read expressed TCRB transcripts. Assay used: immunoSEQ multiplex PCR; TCRdb lists only in-frame clones, some missing. Here the sample spans around 250,000 clones, around 26% being singletons. Sequencing input: central memory CD4+ T cells from blood. The receptors here all came from a man aged 30-40 years in good health.

This clone was seen more than once but under ten times. CDR3 DNA: TGCGCCAGCAGCCAAGGATTGACTACCCCCTACAATGAGCAGTTCTTC. Translated, it gives CASSQGLTTPYNEQFF. V and J are TRBV4-3 and TRBJ2-1; tentative D call: TRBD2 (5 bases). The CDR3 has 16 residues. Trimming shortened V by 1 base and J by 2 bases, and 12 bases separated the two germline ends. Germline lookup yields CDR1 LGHNA and CDR2 YSLEER.

The CDR3 reads CASSPSSETYEQYF. The CDR3 DNA reads TGTGCCAGCTCACCAAGCTCCGAAACCTACGAGCAGTACTTC. The chain uses TRBV18 and TRBJ2-7; D remains ambiguous. Germline V CDR1 and CDR2: KGHSH, LQKENI. The CDR3 runs to 14 residues. The germline V and J ends were trimmed by 2 bases and 2 bases, with 10 bases remaining between them.

This clone was recorded many times. The chain carries TRBV7-9 and TRBJ2-1; 12 bases align to TRBD2. With 5 bases clipped from V and 4 bases from J, the junction kept 3 bases outside the gene matches. Germline loops: CDR1 SEHNR, CDR2 FQNEAQ (reference sequence). The CDR3 has 15 residues. The CDR3 sequence is CASSATSGGYNEQFF. CDR3 in DNA: TGTGCCAGCAGCGCGACTAGCGGGGGATACAATGAGCAGTTCTTC.

This clone is judged medium-sized (0.01 to 0.1%). The V and J genes are TRBV10-1 and TRBJ2-3; no reliable D call. The V and J ends lost 2 bases and 5 bases respectively, with 8 bases between them. The germline V gene has CDR1 WNHNN and CDR2 SYGVQD (reference sequence). The CDR3 is 13 residues long. The CDR3: CASSETFLDTQYF. Written as DNA, the CDR3 is TGCGCCAGCAGTGAGACCTTCCTAGATACGCAGTATTTT.

This clone has more than one count but fewer than ten. The chain has TRBV6-5 and TRBJ2-2, with 7 bases that match TRBD1. The junction had 7 bases not matched to a gene; V was cut back by 5 bases and J by 4 bases. This CDR3 spans 15 amino acids. Germline V CDR1 and CDR2: MNHEY, SVGAGI. The CDR3 DNA follows: TGTGCCAGCAGTCGGACAGGCCCCCGCACCGGGGAGCTGTTTTTT. Its translation: CASSRTGPRTGELFF.

This clone has only a few counts. This chain connects TRBV2 to TRBJ2-3; 8 bases line up with TRBD1. Looked up from germline, CDR1 is SNHLY and CDR2 is FYNNEI. J lost 2 bases, V lost 7 bases, and 8 bases had no gene match. CDR3 length: 15 residues. For the CDR3, the DNA is TGTGCCAGCAACCCTGGACAGGGCCCCACAGATACGCAGTATTTT. Protein sequence: CASNPGQGPTDTQYF.

This clone was seen a handful of times. The chain combines TRBV2 with TRBJ2-1, with TRBD2 identical over 12 bases. This CDR3 region has 15 residues. Trimming removed 5 bases from V and 9 bases from J; junction bases left unmatched: 8. Per germline, CDR1 SNHLY and CDR2 FYNNEI. The CDR3 DNA sequence: TGTGCCAGCAGTTATCTAGCGGGGGGGCCAGGTGAGCAGTTCTTC. It is translated as CASSYLAGGPGEQFF.

The chain recombines TRBV5-6 with TRBJ2-1, with D uncertain. Germline V CDR1 and CDR2: SGHDT, YYEEEE. This CDR3 contains 10 residues. Trimming took 0 bases from V and 10 from J, leaving 2 bases between them. CDR3 in DNA: TGTGCCAGCAGCTTGGGAGAGCAGTTCTTC. Protein: CASSLGEQFF.

V is TRBV30 and J is TRBJ1-1; the D gene is possibly TRBD1 (5 bases). Looked up from germline, CDR1 is GTSNPN and CDR2 is SVGIG (reference sequence). The V and J ends lost 0 bases and 3 bases respectively, with 11 bases between them. The CDR3 has 14 amino acids. The CDR3: CAWSVPGKDTEAFF. The DNA of the CDR3 is TGTGCCTGGAGTGTGCCAGGGAAGGACACTGAAGCTTTCTTT.

The rearrangement joins TRBV7-9 to TRBJ2-3; 7 nucleotides line up with TRBD2. V was clipped by 5 bases and J by 0 bases; unmatched bases: 2. Germline lookup yields CDR1 SEHNR and CDR2 FQNEAQ (reference sequence). This CDR3 spans 14 amino acids. DNA for the CDR3: TGTGCCAGCAGCCCTAGCGGAAGCACAGATACGCAGTATTTT. Residues: CASSPSGSTDTQYF.

The chain joins TRBV7-2 to TRBJ2-3; 11 nucleotides align to TRBD1. Germline trimming cut 5 bases from V and 3 bases from J; bases unmatched to any gene: 4. The germline V gene has CDR1 SGHTA and CDR2 FQGNSA. There are 15 residues in the CDR3. CDR3 bases: TGTGCCAGCAGCCAGGACAGGGGGCAAACAGATACGCAGTATTTT. Translation gives CASSQDRGQTDTQYF. Combining the CDR3 with reference TRBV7-2 and TRBJ2-3 gives the whole variable domain GAGVSQSPSNKVTEKGKDVELRCDPISGHTALYWYRQSLGQGLEFLIYFQGNSAPDKSGLPSDRFSAERTGGSVSTLTIQRTQQEDSAVYLCASSQDRGQTDTQYFGPGTRLTVL.

The chain uses TRBV6-5 and TRBJ2-2; D is ambiguous. The germline V and J ends were trimmed by 2 bases and 5 bases, with 12 bases remaining between them. The CDR3 runs to 15 residues. Germline CDR1 reads MNHEY; CDR2 reads SVGAGI. CDR3 sequence: CASSYQATRTGELFF. The CDR3 DNA follows: TGTGCCAGCAGTTACCAGGCGACGCGTACCGGGGAGCTGTTTTTT.

This clone was seen just once. The V gene is TRBV9, the J gene TRBJ1-2; tentative D call: TRBD1 (5 bases). The V end was cut by 3 bases, the J end by 0 bases, with 18 bases between. The CDR3 is made up of 17 amino acids. In germline, CDR1 is SGDLS, CDR2 YYNGEE. DNA of the CDR3: TGTGCCAGCAGCGCCGACACTAATCCGACAGCTAACTATGGCTACACCTTC. It yields the protein CASSADTNPTANYGYTF.

The CDR3 DNA sequence: TGTGCCAGCAGCTTAGATCAGGGGCCAGATACGCAGTATTTT. Amino acids: CASSLDQGPDTQYF. The V and J genes are TRBV11-2 and TRBJ2-3; maybe TRBD1 (6 bases). Trimming removed 0 bases from V and 4 bases from J, with 8 bases in between. Germline-derived CDR1 and CDR2 are SGHAT and FQNNGV. The CDR3 spans 14 residues.

This chain joins TRBV27 and TRBJ1-6; 7 positions match TRBD1. V was clipped by 6 bases and J by 9 bases; unmatched bases: 11. The CDR3 sequence is 15 residues long. CDR1 MNHEY and CDR2 SMNVEV come from the germline V gene (reference sequence). CDR3 amino acids: CASSLLGTVSSPLHF. The CDR3 DNA reads TGTGCCAGCAGCCTCCTGGGGACAGTTAGTTCACCCCTCCACTTT.

This clone showed up just a few times. The chain uses TRBV29-1 and TRBJ2-1, with a possible D match to TRBD2 (6 bases). The germline V and J ends were trimmed by 8 bases and 10 bases, with 18 bases remaining between them. The germline gives CDR1 SQVTM, CDR2 ANQGSEA. This CDR3 has 12 amino acids. In nucleotides, the CDR3 is TGCAGCCAAGCCGGGACTTCGGGCGAGCAGTTCTTC. Amino acids: CSQAGTSGEQFF.

The chain combines TRBV7-2 with TRBJ2-1, with TRBD2 as a possible D gene (5 bases). This CDR3 is 15 amino acids long. The V end was cut by 5 bases, the J end by 3 bases, with 14 bases between. CDR1 is SGHTA, CDR2 FQGNSA, per germline. CDR3 coding DNA: TGTGCCAGCAGCCCCTCGGGGTGGAACTACAATGAGCAGTTCTTC. Translated: CASSPSGWNYNEQFF.

This clone has a count of ten or more. The chain is built from TRBV7-2 and TRBJ2-5; D remains ambiguous. The V end was cut by 3 bases, the J end by 2 bases, with 10 bases between. This CDR3 spans 14 amino acids. Germline V gene lookup returns CDR1 SGHTA and CDR2 FQGNSA. CDR3 nucleotides: TGTGCCAGCAGCTTGGCCTTCTCACAAGAGACCCAGTACTTC. Its protein product is CASSLAFSQETQYF.

The rearrangement joins TRBV6-5 to TRBJ2-7; TRBD1 is a possible D gene (6 bases). Germline CDR1 reads MNHEY; CDR2 reads SVGAGI. Trimming stripped 0 bases from V and 9 bases from J, with 15 bases between. The length of the CDR3 is 14 residues. Written as DNA, the CDR3 is TGTGCCAGCAGTTACTCGACAGGAACCGGACGGCAGTACTTC. Residues: CASSYSTGTGRQYF.

This clone appeared a single time. Other DNA sequences in this specimen translate into the identical CDR3. The rearrangement links TRBV7-2 to TRBJ2-3; D is perhaps TRBD1 or TRBD2 (5 bases each). Germline V CDR1 and CDR2: SGHTA, FQGNSA. This CDR3 region has 14 residues. V gave up 0 bases and J gave up 4 bases, with 8 bases separating them. The chain's CDR3 is CASSLAGTPDTQYF. CDR3 coding DNA: TGTGCCAGCAGCTTAGCAGGGACCCCAGATACGCAGTATTTT.

This clone was recorded many times. V and J are TRBV6-1 and TRBJ2-1; the match to TRBD2 covers 14 bases. The CDR3 has 20 amino acids. Unmatched junction bases numbered 11, after V lost 4 bases and J lost 0 bases. CDR1 is MNHNS, CDR2 SASEGT, per germline. CDR3 coding DNA: TGTGCCAGCAGTGCCCGGGGGGGACTAGCGGGAGAGGTCTCCTACAATGAGCAGTTCTTC. Translated, it gives CASSARGGLAGEVSYNEQFF.

This clone was counted a few times. The J gene is TRBJ2-1, the V gene TRBV30; D possibly matches TRBD1 or TRBD2 (5 bases each). This CDR3 is 15 amino acids long. CDR1 and CDR2 (germline): GTSNPN, SVGIG (reference sequence). V lost 0 bases and J 2 bases, leaving 11 bases between the germline ends. The CDR3 nucleotides are TGTGCCTGGAGTGTAGGGCTGGGGGCCTACAATGAGCAGTTCTTC. It codes for CAWSVGLGAYNEQFF.